The next 10 T cell receptor beta chains were all read from a single sample in a study of T-cell reconstitution after alpha-beta-depleted transplantation in children. This sample's TCRbeta library carried unique molecular identifier barcodes. TCRdb re-called the PCR reads through MiXCR, storing one row per CDR3 protein. The top ten clones hold 13% to 15% of a sample with fewer than 550,000 distinct CDR3 sequences, 11% of them seen once. The sequencing used PBMCs, mostly from graft donor cells, collected 180 days after TCRalphabeta/CD19-depleted stem cell transplant. All receptors come from a female patient aged 2-15 years who had a stem cell transplant for aplastic anemia, so the T cells may come from the graft donor.

This clonotype was counted between two and nine times. V is TRBV28 and J is TRBJ2-4; no clear D gene. The ends were cut back, 3 bases at V and 1 base at J, with 7 bases in the middle. Germline-derived CDR1 and CDR2 are MDHEN and SYDVKM. This CDR3 spans 14 amino acids. The CDR3 DNA reads as TGTGCCAGCAGTTTTTCCACGGCCAAAAACATTCAGTACTTC. Its protein product is CASSFSTAKNIQYF.

The chain combines TRBV27 with TRBJ2-1, with 8 bases identical to TRBD1. The germline V gene encodes CDR1 MNHEY and CDR2 SMNVEV (reference sequence). The ends lost 4 bases at V and 6 bases at J; junction bases unmatched: 14. The CDR3 runs to 17 residues. This CDR3 reads CASSSPRDRSYGNEQFF. CDR3 coding DNA: TGTGCCAGCAGTTCTCCCCGGGACAGGAGTTATGGCAATGAGCAGTTCTTC.

This clonotype was found many times. This chain uses TRBV7-9 with TRBJ2-3; 12 bases agree with TRBD2. The germline CDR1 and CDR2 sequences are SEHNR and FQNEAQ (reference sequence). The CDR3 is 14 residues long. V was clipped by 9 bases and J by 4 bases; unmatched bases: 5. The CDR3 coding sequence is TGTGCCAGGGCGACTAGCGGGAGTCCAGATACGCAGTATTTT. It yields the protein CARATSGSPDTQYF.

This clonotype has ten or more counts. The gene calls are TRBV7-8 and TRBJ1-2; possibly TRBD1 for D (5 bases). CDR1 is SGHVS, CDR2 FQNEAQ, per germline. V lost 3 bases and J 6 bases, leaving 26 bases between the germline ends. This CDR3 spans 18 amino acids. CDR3 DNA sequence: TGTGCCAGCAGCTTTCAGGTCTCCCCAGGGCATTCTGGTGATGGCTACACCTTC. Translating gives CASSFQVSPGHSGDGYTF. Variable domain in full (rest from reference TRBV7-8 and TRBJ1-2): GAGVSQSPRYKVAKRGQDVALRCDPISGHVSLFWYQQALGQGPEFLTYFQNEAQLDKSGLPSDRFFAERPEGSVSTLKIQRTQQEDSAVYLCASSFQVSPGHSGDGYTFGSGTRLTVV.

This clonotype has only a few counts. The chain couples TRBV27 to TRBJ2-2; TRBD2 matches 12 bases. The germline V gene has CDR1 MNHEY and CDR2 SMNVEV (reference sequence). The CDR3 sequence is 17 residues long. V lost 7 bases, J lost 5 bases, and 11 bases stayed unmatched. CDR3 region: CASTPWGGTSGTGELFF. The CDR3 nucleotides read TGTGCCAGCACTCCCTGGGGCGGGACTAGCGGGACCGGGGAGCTGTTTTTT.

This clonotype was picked up a small number of times. The genes are TRBV5-1 and TRBJ2-7; TRBD2 agrees at 7 bases. Germline-derived CDR1 and CDR2 are SGHRS and YFSETQ. The CDR3 runs to 14 residues. With 2 bases clipped from V and 3 bases from J, the junction kept 5 bases outside the gene matches. CDR3 coding DNA: TGCGCCAGCAGCTTCCAGGCGGGAGACTACGAGCAGTACTTC. Translated, it gives CASSFQAGDYEQYF.

The rearrangement joins TRBV29-1 to TRBJ1-2; a weak D match, TRBD1 (6 bases). The germline CDR1 and CDR2 sequences are SQVTM and ANQGSEA. The CDR3 loop spans 13 amino acids. V was clipped by 5 bases and J by 4 bases, with 14 bases between them. The CDR3 nucleotides read TGCAGCGTTCCAGGGGTAACCACCTATGGCTACACCTTC. This encodes CSVPGVTTYGYTF.

This rearrangement joins TRBV7-9 to TRBJ1-4; D not certain. CDR1 is SEHNR and CDR2 is FQNEAQ in the germline V gene (reference sequence). The V gene lost 5 bases and the J gene lost 7 bases, with 17 bases spanning the gap. This CDR3 spans 15 amino acids. The CDR3 region is CASSPLSGKGEKLFF. The CDR3 DNA reads as TGTGCCAGCAGCCCTTTGTCGGGGAAGGGTGAAAAACTGTTTTTT.

This clonotype has only a few counts. The chain links TRBV27 to TRBJ2-4; 10 bases map to TRBD2. The CDR3 is 14 amino acids. Germline V gene sequence: CDR1 MNHEY, CDR2 SMNVEV (reference sequence). The V gene end was trimmed by 6 bases and the J gene end by 15 bases; junction bases not matched to a gene: 14. Written as DNA, the CDR3 is TGTGCCAGCAGCCTTGGACCGGGACTAGCGCGGAGGTACTTC. Encoded protein: CASSLGPGLARRYF.

The sample holds many counts of this clonotype. The chain employs TRBV12-3 or TRBV12-4 and TRBJ2-7; D is perhaps TRBD1 (6 bases). V was shortened by 3 bases and J by 7 bases, with 13 bases between the two germline ends. There are 13 residues in the CDR3. The CDR3 bases are TGTGCCAGCAGTTTTATCCCTGGGACAGAGCAGTACGTC. Protein sequence: CASSFIPGTEQYV.